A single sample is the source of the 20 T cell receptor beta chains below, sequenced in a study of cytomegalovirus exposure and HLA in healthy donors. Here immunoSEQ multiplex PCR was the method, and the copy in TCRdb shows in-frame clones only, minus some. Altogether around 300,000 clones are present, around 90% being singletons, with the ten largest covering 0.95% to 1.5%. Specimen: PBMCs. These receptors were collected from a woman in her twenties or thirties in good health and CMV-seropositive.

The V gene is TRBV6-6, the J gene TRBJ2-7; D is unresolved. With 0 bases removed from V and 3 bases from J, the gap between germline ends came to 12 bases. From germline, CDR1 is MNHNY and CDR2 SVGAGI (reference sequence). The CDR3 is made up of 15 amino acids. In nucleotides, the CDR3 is TGTGCCAGCAGTTACTCGTTCGGGCAGAGCTACGAGCAGTACTTC. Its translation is CASSYSFGQSYEQYF.

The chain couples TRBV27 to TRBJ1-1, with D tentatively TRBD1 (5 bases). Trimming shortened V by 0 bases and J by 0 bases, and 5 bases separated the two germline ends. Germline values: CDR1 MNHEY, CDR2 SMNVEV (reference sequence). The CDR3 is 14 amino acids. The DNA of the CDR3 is TGTGCCAGCAGTTTATCACAGGTGAACACTGAAGCTTTCTTT. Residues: CASSLSQVNTEAFF.

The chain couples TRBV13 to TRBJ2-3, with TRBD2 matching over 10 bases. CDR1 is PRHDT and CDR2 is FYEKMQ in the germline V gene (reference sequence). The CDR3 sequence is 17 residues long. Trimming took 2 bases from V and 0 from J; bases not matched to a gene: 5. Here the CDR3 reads CASSLLAGAPSTDTQYF. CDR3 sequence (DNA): TGTGCCAGCAGCTTACTAGCGGGGGCCCCAAGCACAGATACGCAGTATTTT.

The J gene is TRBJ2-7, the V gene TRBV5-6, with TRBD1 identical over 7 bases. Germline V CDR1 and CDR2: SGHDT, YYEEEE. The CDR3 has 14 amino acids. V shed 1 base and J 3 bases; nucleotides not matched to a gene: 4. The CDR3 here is CASSLPGTVYEQYF. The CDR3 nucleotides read TGTGCCAGCAGCTTGCCGGGGACAGTCTACGAGCAGTACTTC.

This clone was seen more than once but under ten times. This CDR3 is CASSPPLRETQYF. The CDR3 DNA sequence: TGCGCCAGCAGCCCACCCCTCAGGGAGACCCAGTACTTC. V is TRBV4-1 and J is TRBJ2-5; D ambiguous. The CDR3 runs 13 residues. Trimming shortened V by 4 bases and J by 5 bases, and 11 bases separated the two germline ends. Germline V lookup: CDR1 MGHRA, CDR2 YSYEKL.

CDR3 sequence reads: CASSFRDGRAGELFF. The CDR3 DNA is TGTGCCAGCAGCTTTCGGGACGGCCGCGCCGGGGAGCTGTTTTTT. This chain joins TRBV5-4 and TRBJ2-2; D is possibly TRBD1 or TRBD2 (5 bases each). Trimming left V 2 bases short and J 6 bases short, with 14 bases between. Germline values: CDR1 SGHNT, CDR2 YYREEE (reference sequence). The length of the CDR3 is 15 residues.

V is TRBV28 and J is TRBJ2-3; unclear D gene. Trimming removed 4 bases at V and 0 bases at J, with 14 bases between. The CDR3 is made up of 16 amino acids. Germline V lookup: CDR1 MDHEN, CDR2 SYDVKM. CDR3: CASSSQAGTSTDTQYF. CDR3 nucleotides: TGTGCCAGCAGTTCTCAGGCAGGCACTAGCACAGATACGCAGTATTTT.

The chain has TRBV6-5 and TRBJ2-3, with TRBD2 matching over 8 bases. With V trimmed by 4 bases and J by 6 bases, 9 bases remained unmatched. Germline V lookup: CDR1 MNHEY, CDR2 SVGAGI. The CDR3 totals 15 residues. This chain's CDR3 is CASSSQPGGWDTQYF. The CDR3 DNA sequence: TGTGCCAGCAGTTCCCAACCGGGAGGGTGGGATACGCAGTATTTT.

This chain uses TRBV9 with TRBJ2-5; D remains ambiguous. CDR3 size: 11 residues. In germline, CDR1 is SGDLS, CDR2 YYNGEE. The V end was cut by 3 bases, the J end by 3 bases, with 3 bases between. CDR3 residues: CASSDEETQYF. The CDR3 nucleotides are TGTGCCAGCAGCGACGAAGAGACCCAGTACTTC.

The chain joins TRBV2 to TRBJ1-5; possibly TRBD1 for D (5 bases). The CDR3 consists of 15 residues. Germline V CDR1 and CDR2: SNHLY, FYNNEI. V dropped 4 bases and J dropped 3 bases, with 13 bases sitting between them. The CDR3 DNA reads TGTGCCAGCAGTGTTCAGGGACTGAACAATCAGCCCCAGCATTTT. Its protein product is CASSVQGLNNQPQHF.

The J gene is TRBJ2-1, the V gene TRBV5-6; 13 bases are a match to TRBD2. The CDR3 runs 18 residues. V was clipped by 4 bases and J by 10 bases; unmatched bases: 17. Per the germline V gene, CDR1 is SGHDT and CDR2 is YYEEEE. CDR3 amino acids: CASSPPGTPGLAGPEQFF. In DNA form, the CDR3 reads TGTGCCAGCAGCCCGCCGGGGACCCCGGGACTAGCGGGACCCGAGCAGTTCTTC.

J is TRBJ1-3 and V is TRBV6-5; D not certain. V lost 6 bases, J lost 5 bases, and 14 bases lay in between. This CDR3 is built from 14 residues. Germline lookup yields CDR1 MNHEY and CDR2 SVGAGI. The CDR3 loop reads CASSATDPRNTIYF. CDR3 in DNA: TGTGCCAGCAGCGCGACGGACCCAAGAAACACCATATATTTT.

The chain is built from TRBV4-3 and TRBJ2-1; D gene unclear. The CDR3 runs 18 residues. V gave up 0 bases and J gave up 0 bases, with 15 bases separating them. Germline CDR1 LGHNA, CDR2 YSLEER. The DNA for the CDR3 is TGCGCCAGCAGCCAAGATGCGGCCGCCCCGAGCTCCTACAATGAGCAGTTCTTC. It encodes CASSQDAAAPSSYNEQFF.

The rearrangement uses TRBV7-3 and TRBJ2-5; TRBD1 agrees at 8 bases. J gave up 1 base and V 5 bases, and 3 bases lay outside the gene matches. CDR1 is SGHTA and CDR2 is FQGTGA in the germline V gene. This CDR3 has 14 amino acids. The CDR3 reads CASSPDRGQETQYF. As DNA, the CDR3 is TGTGCCAGCAGCCCCGACAGGGGCCAAGAGACCCAGTACTTC.

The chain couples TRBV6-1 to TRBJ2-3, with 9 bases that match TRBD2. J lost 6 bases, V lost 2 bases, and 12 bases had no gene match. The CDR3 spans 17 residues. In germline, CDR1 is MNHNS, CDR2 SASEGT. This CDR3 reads CASSELSLAGMFDTQYF. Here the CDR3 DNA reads TGTGCCAGCAGTGAATTATCGCTAGCGGGGATGTTTGATACGCAGTATTTT.

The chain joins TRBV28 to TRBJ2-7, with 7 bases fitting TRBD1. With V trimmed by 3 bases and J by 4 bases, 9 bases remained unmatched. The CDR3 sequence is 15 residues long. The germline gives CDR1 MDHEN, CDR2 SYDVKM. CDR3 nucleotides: TGTGCCAGCAGTTTGAACCAGGGGGAGTTGTACGAGCAGTACTTC. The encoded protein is CASSLNQGELYEQYF.

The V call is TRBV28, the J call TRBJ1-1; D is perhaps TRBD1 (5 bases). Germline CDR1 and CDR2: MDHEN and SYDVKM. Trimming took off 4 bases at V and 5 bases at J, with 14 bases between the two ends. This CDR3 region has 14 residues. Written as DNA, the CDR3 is TGTGCCAGCAGTTCACCGGGGGAGGAGACTGAAGCTTTCTTT. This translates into CASSSPGEETEAFF.

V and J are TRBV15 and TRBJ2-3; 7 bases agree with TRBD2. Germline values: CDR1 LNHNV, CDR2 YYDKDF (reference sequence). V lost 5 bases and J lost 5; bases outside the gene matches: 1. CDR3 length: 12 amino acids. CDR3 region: CATSGGEDTQYF. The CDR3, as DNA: TGTGCCACCAGCGGGGGGGAAGATACGCAGTATTTT.

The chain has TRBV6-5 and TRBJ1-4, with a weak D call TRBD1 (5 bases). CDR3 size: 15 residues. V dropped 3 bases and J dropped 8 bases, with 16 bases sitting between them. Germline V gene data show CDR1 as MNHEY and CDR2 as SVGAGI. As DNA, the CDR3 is TGTGCCAGCAGTTATATGAGCAGGGTCGGGGAAAAACTGTTTTTT. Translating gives CASSYMSRVGEKLFF.

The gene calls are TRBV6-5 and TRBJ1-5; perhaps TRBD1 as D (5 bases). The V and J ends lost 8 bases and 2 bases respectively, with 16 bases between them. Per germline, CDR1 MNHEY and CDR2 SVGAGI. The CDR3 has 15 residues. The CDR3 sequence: CASRNGGSGNQPQHF. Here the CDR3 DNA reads TGTGCCAGCCGCAACGGGGGATCGGGCAATCAGCCCCAGCATTTT.